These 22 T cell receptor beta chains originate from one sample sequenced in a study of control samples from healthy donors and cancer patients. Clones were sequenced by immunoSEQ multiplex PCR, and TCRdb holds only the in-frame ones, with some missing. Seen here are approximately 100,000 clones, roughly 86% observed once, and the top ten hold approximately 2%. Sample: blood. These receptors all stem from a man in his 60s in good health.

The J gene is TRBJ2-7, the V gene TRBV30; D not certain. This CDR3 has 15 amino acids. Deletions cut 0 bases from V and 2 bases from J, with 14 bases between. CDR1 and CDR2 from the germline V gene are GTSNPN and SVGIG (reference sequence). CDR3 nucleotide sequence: TGTGCCTGGAGTGTGGATAGGCTGATAACCTACGAGCAGTACTTC. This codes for CAWSVDRLITYEQYF.

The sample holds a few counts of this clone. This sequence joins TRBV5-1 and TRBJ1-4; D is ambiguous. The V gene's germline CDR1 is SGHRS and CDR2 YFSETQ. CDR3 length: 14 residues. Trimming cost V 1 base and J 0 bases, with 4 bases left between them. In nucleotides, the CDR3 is TGCGCCAGCAGCTTGTGGACAACTAATGAAAAACTGTTTTTT. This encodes CASSLWTTNEKLFF.

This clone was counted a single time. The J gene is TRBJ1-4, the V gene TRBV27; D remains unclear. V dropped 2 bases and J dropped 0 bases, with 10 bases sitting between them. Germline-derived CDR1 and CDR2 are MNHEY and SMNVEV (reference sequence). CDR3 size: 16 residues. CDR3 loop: CASSLSPGATNEKLFF. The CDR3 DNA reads TGTGCCAGCAGTTTAAGTCCGGGAGCAACTAATGAAAAACTGTTTTTT.

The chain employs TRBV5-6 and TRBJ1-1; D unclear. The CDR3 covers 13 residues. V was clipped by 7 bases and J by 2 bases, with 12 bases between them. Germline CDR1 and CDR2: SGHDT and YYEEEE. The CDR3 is CASGQARNTEAFF. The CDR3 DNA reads TGTGCCAGCGGCCAGGCTAGAAACACTGAAGCTTTCTTT.

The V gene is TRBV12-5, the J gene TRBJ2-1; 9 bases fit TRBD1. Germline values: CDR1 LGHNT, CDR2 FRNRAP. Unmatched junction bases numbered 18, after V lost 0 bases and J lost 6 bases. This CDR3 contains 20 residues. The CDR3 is CASGLVIWTGDTHVFNEQFF. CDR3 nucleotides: TGTGCTAGTGGTTTGGTAATATGGACAGGGGACACTCACGTTTTCAATGAGCAGTTCTTC.

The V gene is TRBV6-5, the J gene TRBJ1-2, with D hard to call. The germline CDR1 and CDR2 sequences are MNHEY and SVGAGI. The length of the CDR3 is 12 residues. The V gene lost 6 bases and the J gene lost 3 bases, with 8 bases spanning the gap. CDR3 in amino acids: CASRRVDYGYTF. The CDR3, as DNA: TGTGCCAGCAGACGGGTGGACTATGGCTACACCTTC.

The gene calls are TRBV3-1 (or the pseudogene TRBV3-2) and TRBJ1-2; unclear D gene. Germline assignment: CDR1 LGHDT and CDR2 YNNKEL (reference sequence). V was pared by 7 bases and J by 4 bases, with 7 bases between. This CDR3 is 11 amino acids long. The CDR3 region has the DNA TGTGCCAGCACAGGAGGCTATGGCTACACCTTC. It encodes CASTGGYGYTF.

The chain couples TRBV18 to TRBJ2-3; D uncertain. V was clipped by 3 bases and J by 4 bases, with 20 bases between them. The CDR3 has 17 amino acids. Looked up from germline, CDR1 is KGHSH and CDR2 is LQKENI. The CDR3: CASSPPTRPWGSDTQYF. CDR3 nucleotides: TGTGCCAGCTCACCCCCGACTCGGCCATGGGGTTCAGATACGCAGTATTTT.

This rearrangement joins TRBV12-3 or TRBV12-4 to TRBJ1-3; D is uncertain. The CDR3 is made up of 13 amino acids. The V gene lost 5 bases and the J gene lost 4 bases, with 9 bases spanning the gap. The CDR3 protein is CASSPGRGNTIYF. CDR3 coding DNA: TGTGCCAGCAGTCCCGGACGGGGAAACACCATATATTTT.

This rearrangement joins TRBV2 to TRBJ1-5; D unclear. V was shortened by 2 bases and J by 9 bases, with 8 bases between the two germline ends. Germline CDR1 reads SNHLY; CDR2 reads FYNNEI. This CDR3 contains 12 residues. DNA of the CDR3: TGTGCCAGCAGTGAACCCCTGGGGCCCCAGCATTTT. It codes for CASSEPLGPQHF. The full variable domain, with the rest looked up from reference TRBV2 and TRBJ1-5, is EPEVTQTPSHQVTQMGQEVILRCVPISNHLYFYWYRQILGQKVEFLVSFYNNEISEKSEIFDDQFSVERPDGSNFTLKIRSTKLEDSAMYFCASSEPLGPQHFGDGTRLSIL.

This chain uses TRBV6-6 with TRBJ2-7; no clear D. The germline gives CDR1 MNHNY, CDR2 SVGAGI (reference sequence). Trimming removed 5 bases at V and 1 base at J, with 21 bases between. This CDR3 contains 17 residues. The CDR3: CASSQAGSSYRSYEQYF. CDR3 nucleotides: TGTGCCAGCAGTCAGGCCGGATCCTCCTACCGTTCCTACGAGCAGTACTTC.

The CDR3 nucleotides read TGTGCCAGCAGCCTTCAGCGGAGATCAGGCACAGATACGCAGTATTTT. Translating gives CASSLQRRSGTDTQYF. V and J are TRBV5-5 and TRBJ2-3; a possible D gene is TRBD2 (5 bases). Trimming pared 4 bases from V and 1 base from J, leaving 16 bases between. CDR3 length: 16 amino acids. Germline V gives CDR1 SGHKS, CDR2 YYEKEE (reference sequence).

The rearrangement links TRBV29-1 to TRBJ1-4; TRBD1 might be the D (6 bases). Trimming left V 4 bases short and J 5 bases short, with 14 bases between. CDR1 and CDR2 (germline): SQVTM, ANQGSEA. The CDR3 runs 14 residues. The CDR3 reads CSVAYRQENEKLFF. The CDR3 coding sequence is TGCAGCGTTGCGTACCGACAGGAAAATGAAAAACTGTTTTTT.

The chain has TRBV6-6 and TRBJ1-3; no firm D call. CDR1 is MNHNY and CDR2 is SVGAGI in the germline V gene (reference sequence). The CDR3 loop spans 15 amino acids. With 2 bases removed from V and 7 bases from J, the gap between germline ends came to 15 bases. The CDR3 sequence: CASSYDTASANTIYF. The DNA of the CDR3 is TGTGCCAGCAGTTACGATACAGCATCGGCGAACACCATATATTTT.

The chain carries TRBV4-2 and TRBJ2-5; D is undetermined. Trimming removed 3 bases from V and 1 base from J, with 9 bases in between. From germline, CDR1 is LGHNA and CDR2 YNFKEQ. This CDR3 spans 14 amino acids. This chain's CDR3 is CASSHLGSQETQYF. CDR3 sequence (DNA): TGTGCCAGCAGCCACTTGGGCAGCCAAGAGACCCAGTACTTC.

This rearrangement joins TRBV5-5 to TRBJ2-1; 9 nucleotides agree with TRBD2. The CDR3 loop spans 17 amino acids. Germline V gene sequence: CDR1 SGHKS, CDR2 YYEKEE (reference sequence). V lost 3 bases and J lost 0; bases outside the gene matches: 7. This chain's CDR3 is CASSSGLARYSYNEQFF. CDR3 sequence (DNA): TGTGCCAGCAGCTCTGGACTAGCGCGATACTCCTACAATGAGCAGTTCTTC.

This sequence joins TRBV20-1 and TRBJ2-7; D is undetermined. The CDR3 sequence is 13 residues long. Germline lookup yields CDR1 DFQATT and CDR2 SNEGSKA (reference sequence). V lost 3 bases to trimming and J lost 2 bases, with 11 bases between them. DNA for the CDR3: TGCAGTGCTAGTAATCCGGCGACCTACGAGCAGTACTTC. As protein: CSASNPATYEQYF.

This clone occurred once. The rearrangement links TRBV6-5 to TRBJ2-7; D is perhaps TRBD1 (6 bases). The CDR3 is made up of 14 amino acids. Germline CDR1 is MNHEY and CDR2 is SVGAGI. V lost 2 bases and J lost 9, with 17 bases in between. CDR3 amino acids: CASSYEGRGPGQYF. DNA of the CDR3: TGTGCCAGCAGTTACGAGGGCAGGGGTCCCGGGCAGTACTTC.

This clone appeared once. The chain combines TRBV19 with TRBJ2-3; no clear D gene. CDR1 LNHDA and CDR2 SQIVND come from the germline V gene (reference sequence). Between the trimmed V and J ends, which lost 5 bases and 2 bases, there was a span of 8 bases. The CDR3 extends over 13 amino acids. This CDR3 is CASSEAHTDTQYF. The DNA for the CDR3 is TGTGCCAGTAGTGAAGCCCACACAGATACGCAGTATTTT.

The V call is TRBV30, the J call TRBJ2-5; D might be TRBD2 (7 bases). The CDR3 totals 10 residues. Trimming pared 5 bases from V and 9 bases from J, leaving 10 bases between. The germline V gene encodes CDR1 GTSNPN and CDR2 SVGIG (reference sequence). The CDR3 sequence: CAWGEGAQYF. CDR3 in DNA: TGTGCCTGGGGGGAGGGGGCCCAGTACTTC.

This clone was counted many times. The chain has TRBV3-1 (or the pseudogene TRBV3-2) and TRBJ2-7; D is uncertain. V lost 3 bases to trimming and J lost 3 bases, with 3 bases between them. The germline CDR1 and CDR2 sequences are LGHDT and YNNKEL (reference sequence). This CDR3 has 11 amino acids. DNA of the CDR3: TGTGCCAGCAGCCAGCTCTACGAGCAGTACTTC. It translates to CASSQLYEQYF.

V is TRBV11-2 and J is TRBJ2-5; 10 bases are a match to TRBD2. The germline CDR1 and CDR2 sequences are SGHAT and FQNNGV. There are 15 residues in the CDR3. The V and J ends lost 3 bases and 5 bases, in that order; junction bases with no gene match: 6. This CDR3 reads CASSFSGGARETQYF. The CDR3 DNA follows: TGTGCCAGCAGCTTCAGCGGGGGGGCCAGGGAGACCCAGTACTTC.